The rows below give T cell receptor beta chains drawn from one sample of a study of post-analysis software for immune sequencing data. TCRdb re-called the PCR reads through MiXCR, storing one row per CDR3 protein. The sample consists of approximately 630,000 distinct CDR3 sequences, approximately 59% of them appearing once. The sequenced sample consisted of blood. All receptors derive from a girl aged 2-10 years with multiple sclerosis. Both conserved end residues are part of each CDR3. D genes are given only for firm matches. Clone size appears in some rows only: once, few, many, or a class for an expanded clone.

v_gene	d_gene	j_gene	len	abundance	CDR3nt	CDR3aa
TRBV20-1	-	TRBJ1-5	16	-	TGCAGTGCTAGAGCTAGATGGGGGCGCGGGAATCAGCCCCAGCATTTT	CSARARWGRGNQPQHF
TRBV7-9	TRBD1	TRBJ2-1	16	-	TGTGCCAGCAGCTTTGACCGGGACAGGGGATACAATGAGCAGTTCTTC	CASSFDRDRGYNEQFF
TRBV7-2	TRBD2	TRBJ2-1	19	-	TGTGCCAGCAGCTTAGCTGGGCTAGCGGGTCAAAGCTCCTACAATGAGCAGTTCTTC	CASSLAGLAGQSSYNEQFF
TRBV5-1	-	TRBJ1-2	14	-	TGCGCCAGCAGCCCCTCACAGGTTCCGGATGGCTACACCTTC	CASSPSQVPDGYTF
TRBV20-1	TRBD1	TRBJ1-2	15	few	TGCAGTGCTAGAGCCCCGGGACAGGGTCGGTATGGCTACACCTTC	CSARAPGQGRYGYTF
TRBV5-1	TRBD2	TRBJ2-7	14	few	TGCGCCAGCAGCGACCCTAGCGGGAGTTACGAGCAGTACTTC	CASSDPSGSYEQYF
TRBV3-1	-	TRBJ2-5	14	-	TGTGCCAGCAGCCAAGAGGCAGGGCCAGAGACCCAGTACTTC	CASSQEAGPETQYF
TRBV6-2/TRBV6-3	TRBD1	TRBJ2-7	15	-	TGTGCCAGCAGGGCCCAGGGACAGGGAAAAGGGGACCAGTACTTC	CASRAQGQGKGDQYF
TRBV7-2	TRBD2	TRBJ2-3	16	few	TGTGCCAGCAGCCAGAAATTAGCGGGGAGCACAGATACGCAGTATTTT	CASSQKLAGSTDTQYF
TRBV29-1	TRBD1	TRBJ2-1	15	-	TGCAGCGTTGATCAAACCGGGACAGGGGGCAATGAGCAGTTCTTC	CSVDQTGTGGNEQFF
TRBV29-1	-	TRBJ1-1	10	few	TGCAGCGCACTTCACGGGGAAGCTTTCTTT	CSALHGEAFF
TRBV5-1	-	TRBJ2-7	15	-	TGCGCCAGCAGCCTGGGGCGGAGCCCATCCTACGAGCAGTACTTC	CASSLGRSPSYEQYF
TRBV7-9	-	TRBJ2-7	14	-	TGTGCCAGCAGCTTAAACCATCTCTCGTACGAGCAGTACTTC	CASSLNHLSYEQYF
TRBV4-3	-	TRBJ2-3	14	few	TGCGCCAGCAGCCAAGTGTATAAGGGGGATACGCAGTATTTT	CASSQVYKGDTQYF
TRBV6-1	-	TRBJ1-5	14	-	TGTGCCAGCAGTGAGCTGGACACCAATCAGCCCCAGCATTTT	CASSELDTNQPQHF
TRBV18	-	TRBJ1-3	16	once	TGTGCCAGCTCACCACCGGGAAGGGACTCTGGAAACACCATATATTTT	CASSPPGRDSGNTIYF
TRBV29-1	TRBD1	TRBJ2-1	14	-	TGCAGCGTTGAAGGCAGGACAGGGGTGATTGAGCAGTTCTTC	CSVEGRTGVIEQFF
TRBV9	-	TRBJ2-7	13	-	TGTGCCAGCAGCGGAAGGTTCAGTTACGAGCAGTACTTC	CASSGRFSYEQYF
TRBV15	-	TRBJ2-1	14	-	TGTGCCACCAGCAGAGTTCGGGGCTCGGATGAGCAGTTCTTC	CATSRVRGSDEQFF
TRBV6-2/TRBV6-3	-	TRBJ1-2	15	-	TGTGCCAGCAGTTACTCGAGAAGGGGGAAGGATGGCTACACCTTC	CASSYSRRGKDGYTF
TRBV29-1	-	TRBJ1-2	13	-	TGCAGCGTTCCCCAAAGGGGTAGATATGGCTACACCTTC	CSVPQRGRYGYTF
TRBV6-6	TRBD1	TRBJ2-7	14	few	TGTGCCAGCAGTTACTCGAACAGGGGCGACGAGCAGTACTTC	CASSYSNRGDEQYF
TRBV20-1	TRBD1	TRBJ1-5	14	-	TGCAGTGCAAAACAGGGGGCGAGCAATCAGCCCCAGCATTTT	CSAKQGASNQPQHF
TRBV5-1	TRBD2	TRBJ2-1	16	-	TGCGCCAGCAACCGTCAGACTAGCGGGAGTCAGGGTGAGCAGTTCTTC	CASNRQTSGSQGEQFF
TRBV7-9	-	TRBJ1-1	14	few	TGTGCCAGCAGCTTAGTGGGGGAGAACACTGAAGCTTTCTTT	CASSLVGENTEAFF
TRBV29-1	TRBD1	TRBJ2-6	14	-	TGCAGCGGGGACAGCCACTCTGGGGCCAACGTCCTGACTTTC	CSGDSHSGANVLTF
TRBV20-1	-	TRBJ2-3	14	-	TGCAGTGCTAGAGTGGGGGGACAGTTAGATACGCAGTATTTT	CSARVGGQLDTQYF
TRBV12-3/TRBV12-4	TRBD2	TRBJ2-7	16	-	TGTGCCAGCAGTTTGGGGGTGGAGGCGGGAGCGAGGGAGCAGTACTTC	CASSLGVEAGAREQYF
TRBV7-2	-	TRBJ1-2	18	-	TGTGCCAGCAGCTTAGCGCTTAGTAGGGGTTGGGCTAACTATGGCTACACCTTC	CASSLALSRGWANYGYTF
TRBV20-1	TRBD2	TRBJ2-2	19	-	TGCAGTGCTAGAGATTCTAGAGGGACTAGCGGGGTTTTCCCCGGGGAGTTGTTTTTT	CSARDSRGTSGVFPGELFF
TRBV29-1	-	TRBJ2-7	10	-	TGCAGCGTTGTTAGGGACGAGCAGTACTTC	CSVVRDEQYF
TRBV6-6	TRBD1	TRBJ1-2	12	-	TGTGCCAGCACTTGGGACAGAAATGGCTACACCTTC	CASTWDRNGYTF
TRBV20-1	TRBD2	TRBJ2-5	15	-	TGCAGTGCTAGCGGGGCACTAGCGGGAGTAGAGACCCAGTACTTC	CSASGALAGVETQYF
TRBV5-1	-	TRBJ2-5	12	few	TGCGCCAGCAGCCCAGGGTTCGAGACCCAGTACTTC	CASSPGFETQYF
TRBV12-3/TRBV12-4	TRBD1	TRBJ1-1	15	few	TGTGCCAGCAGTACCCGACAGGGGGTGGACACTGAAGCTTTCTTT	CASSTRQGVDTEAFF
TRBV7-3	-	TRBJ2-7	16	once	TGTGCCAGCAGCTTAACTGGGGTACAGCCAGTCCACGAGCAGTACTTC	CASSLTGVQPVHEQYF
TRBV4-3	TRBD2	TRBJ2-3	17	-	TGCGCCAGCAGCCAAGAAATTCGGACTAGCTACACAGATACGCAGTATTTT	CASSQEIRTSYTDTQYF
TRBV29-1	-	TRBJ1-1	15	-	TGCAGCGTTGAAGATCTCTCCAGGGGTTATACTGAAGCTTTCTTT	CSVEDLSRGYTEAFF
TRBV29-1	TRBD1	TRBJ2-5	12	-	TGCAGCGTACACAGGGGAAACAATGAGCAGTACTTC	CSVHRGNNEQYF
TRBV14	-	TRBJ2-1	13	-	TGTGCCAGCAGCCAATCCAGGACCAATGAGCAGTTCTTC	CASSQSRTNEQFF
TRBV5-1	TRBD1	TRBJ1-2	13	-	TGCGCCAGCAGCATTGGGACAGCGTATGGCTACACCTTC	CASSIGTAYGYTF
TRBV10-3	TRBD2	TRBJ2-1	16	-	TGTGCCACGTGGGCCATAGCGGGGGGCTCCTACAATGAGCAGTTCTTC	CATWAIAGGSYNEQFF
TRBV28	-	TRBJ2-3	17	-	TGTGCCAGCAGCCCAACAGTAGCGTGGCTTAGCACAGATACGCAGTATTTT	CASSPTVAWLSTDTQYF
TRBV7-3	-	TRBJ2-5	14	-	TGTGCCAGCAGCTTAATCCCAGAATTGGAGACCCAGTACTTC	CASSLIPELETQYF
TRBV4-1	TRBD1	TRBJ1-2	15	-	TGCGCCAGCAGCCAACGCACCGGGACAGGGGGCGCCTACACCTTC	CASSQRTGTGGAYTF
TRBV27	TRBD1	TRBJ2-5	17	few	TGTGCCAGCAGTCCGTGGCGGGGGACAGGGGCCCAAGAGACCCAGTACTTC	CASSPWRGTGAQETQYF
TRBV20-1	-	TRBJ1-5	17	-	TGCAGTGCTAGAAAGACTGGTCGGGGCGGGGGCAATCAGCCCCAGCATTTT	CSARKTGRGGGNQPQHF
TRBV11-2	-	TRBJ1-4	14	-	TGTGCCAGCAGCTTACAGAGTTACGGGGAAAAACTGTTTTTT	CASSLQSYGEKLFF